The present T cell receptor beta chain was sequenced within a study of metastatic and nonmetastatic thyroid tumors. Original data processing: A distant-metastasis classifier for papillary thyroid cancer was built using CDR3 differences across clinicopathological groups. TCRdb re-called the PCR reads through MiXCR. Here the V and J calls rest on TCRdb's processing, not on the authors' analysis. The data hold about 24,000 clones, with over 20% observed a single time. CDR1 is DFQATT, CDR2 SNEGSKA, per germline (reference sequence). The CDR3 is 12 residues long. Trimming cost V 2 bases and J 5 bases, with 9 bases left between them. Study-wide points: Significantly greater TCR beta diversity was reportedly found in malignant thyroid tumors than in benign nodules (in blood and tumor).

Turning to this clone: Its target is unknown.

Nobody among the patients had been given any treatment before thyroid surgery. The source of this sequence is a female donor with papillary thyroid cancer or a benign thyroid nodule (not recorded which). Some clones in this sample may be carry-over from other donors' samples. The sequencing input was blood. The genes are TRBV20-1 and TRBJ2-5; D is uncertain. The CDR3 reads CSARQLGETQYF. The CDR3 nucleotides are TGCAGTGCTAGACAGCTGGGGGAGACCCAGTACTTC.